Sequencing of this T cell receptor (beta chain) was carried out in a study of graft-versus-host responses after intestinal transplantation. A note on this clone: What it binds is unknown.

Study conclusions and caveats: Allografts of one patient group, those with graft-donor T cell macrochimerism, had high graft-versus-host to host-versus-graft clonal ratios. Among circulating GvH clones, peak levels were associated with early post-transplant declines in HvG clones.

Germline CDR1 and CDR2: MNHEY and SVGAGI. CDR3 length: 14 residues. V was shortened by 4 bases and J by 3 bases, with 10 bases between the two germline ends. Clones were sequenced by immunoSEQ multiplex PCR, and TCRdb holds only the in-frame ones, with some missing. The sample records 85,000 to 100,000 clones, just under 95% being singletons. The chain recombines TRBV6-5 with TRBJ2-4; maybe TRBD2 (6 bases). The clonotype originates from a human donor who was the organ donor for an intestinal transplant. Here the sequenced sample was unstimulated CD8+ T cells sorted from spleen or lymph node cells, taken before transplant. The chain's CDR3 is CASSSREDKNIQYF. The CDR3 DNA reads TGTGCCAGCAGTTCCAGGGAGGACAAAAACATTCAGTACTTC.